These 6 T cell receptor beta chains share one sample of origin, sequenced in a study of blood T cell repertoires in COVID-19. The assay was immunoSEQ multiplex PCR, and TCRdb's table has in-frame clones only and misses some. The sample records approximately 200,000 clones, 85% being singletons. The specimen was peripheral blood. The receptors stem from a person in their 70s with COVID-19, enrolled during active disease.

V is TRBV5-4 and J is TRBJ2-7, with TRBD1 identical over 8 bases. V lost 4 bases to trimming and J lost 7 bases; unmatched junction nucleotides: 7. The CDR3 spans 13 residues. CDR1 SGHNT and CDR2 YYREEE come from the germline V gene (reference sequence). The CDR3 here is CASSPDRVGEQYF. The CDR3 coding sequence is TGTGCCAGCAGCCCGGACAGGGTGGGTGAGCAGTACTTC. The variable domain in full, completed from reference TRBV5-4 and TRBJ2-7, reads ETGVTQSPTHLIKTRGQQVTLRCSSQSGHNTVSWYQQALGQGPQFIFQYYREEENGRGNFPPRFSGLQFPNYSSELNVNALELDDSALYLCASSPDRVGEQYFGPGTRLTVT.

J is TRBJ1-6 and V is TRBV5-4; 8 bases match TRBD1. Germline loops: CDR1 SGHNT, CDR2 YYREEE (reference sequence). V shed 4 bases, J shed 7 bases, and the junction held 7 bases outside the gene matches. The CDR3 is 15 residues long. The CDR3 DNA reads TGTGCCAGCAGCCCCTATCGGACAGGGAATTCACCCCTCCACTTT. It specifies CASSPYRTGNSPLHF.

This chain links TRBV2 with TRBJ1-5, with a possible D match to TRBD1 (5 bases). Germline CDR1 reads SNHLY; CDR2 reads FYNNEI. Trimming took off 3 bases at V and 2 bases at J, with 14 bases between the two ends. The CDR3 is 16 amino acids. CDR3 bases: TGTGCCAGCAGTGACTTCGGGGGATTAGGCAATCAGCCCCAGCATTTT. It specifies CASSDFGGLGNQPQHF. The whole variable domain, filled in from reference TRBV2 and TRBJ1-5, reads EPEVTQTPSHQVTQMGQEVILRCVPISNHLYFYWYRQILGQKVEFLVSFYNNEISEKSEIFDDQFSVERPDGSNFTLKIRSTKLEDSAMYFCASSDFGGLGNQPQHFGDGTRLSIL.

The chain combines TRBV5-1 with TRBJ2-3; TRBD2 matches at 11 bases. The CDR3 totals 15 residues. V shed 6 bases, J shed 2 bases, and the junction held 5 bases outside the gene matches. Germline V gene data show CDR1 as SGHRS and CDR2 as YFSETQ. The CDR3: CASTSGGPPTDTQYF. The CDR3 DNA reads TGCGCCAGCACTAGCGGGGGGCCCCCCACAGATACGCAGTATTTT.

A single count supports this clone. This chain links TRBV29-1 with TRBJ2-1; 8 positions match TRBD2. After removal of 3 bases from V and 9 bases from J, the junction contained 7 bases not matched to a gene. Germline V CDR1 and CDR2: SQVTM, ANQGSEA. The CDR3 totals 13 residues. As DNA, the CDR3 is TGCAGCGTTGATTCCGGACTAGCTGGTGAGCAGTTCTTC. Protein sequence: CSVDSGLAGEQFF.

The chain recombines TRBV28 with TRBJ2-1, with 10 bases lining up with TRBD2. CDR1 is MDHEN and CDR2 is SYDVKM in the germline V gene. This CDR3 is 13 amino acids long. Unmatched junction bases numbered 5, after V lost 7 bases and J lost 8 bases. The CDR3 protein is CASTPSGRYEQFF. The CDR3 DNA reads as TGTGCCAGCACCCCTAGCGGGAGATATGAGCAGTTCTTC.